What follows is one TCR beta chain and its context. It has no known antigen specificity. One base away there is no much larger clone; base qualities are not given. The roughly 39 donors, aged roughly 6 to 95 years, were systemically healthy Caucasian individuals from Russia. Around 10 milliliters of peripheral blood were collected from each donor into EDTA-treated Vacutainer tubes. Ficoll-Paque density-gradient centrifugation was used to isolate PBMCs, with at least 7 million obtained per sample. Trizol reagent was used to extract total RNA from PBMCs, with at least 5 micrograms per sample. For every donor, flow cytometry on a PBMC aliquot measured the percentage of naive CD45RAhigh/CD27high T cells. The data belong to a study of blood T cells in healthy people across ages (dated by TCRdb to between 2015 and 2017). For the wider study: In model experiments, roughly one uniquely barcoded TCR beta cDNA molecule per two T cells was captured by template switching. Four age groups were formed from the donors: young (average 16 years), middle-aged (around 40), aged (around 62) and long-lived (82). The study analyzed two additional independent replicas of 1 million unique cDNA reads from the same blood draw for two donors, one aged 18 to 30 and one aged 80 or older. Age-related changes in TCR beta repertoire diversity were measured in the study by deep sequencing normalized with unique cDNA molecular identifiers.

What the study reported, not specific to this receptor: Compared with the aged group, the long-lived group had more naive CD4+ T cells, fewer expanded clones and increased TCR diversity, suggesting age selection. Because profiling used bulk unsorted PBMCs, naive and antigen-experienced compartments could not be compared conclusively. There was a strong correlation between observed TCR beta diversity and the percentage of naive T cells measured by flow cytometry. Estimates of total diversity based on one million sequenced T cells were regarded as lower bounds and as underestimates. Because donor CMV infection status was unknown, age-related changes in expanded clonotypes were potentially confounded. Observed TCR beta diversity per million T cells fell roughly linearly with age, and a significant reduction was already apparent by age around 36.

The library came from 5' RACE. TCRdb lists the instrument as Illumina HiSeq 2500. The second PCR ran for about 6 to 12 cycles and used a J-beta primer mix along with a sample-barcoded 5' primer. A template-switch 5' adaptor carrying 12 random nucleotides introduced a unique molecular identifier onto each TCR beta cDNA molecule. At least 2.5 million CDR3-containing paired-end reads were obtained from each sample. First-strand cDNA was synthesized from all RNA with the Mint cDNA synthesis kit, primed by a TRBC-specific oligonucleotide. Following uracil-DNA glycosylase treatment, all cDNA underwent a first 18-cycle PCR with the universal primers M1SS and BC2_uni_R. The paper's processing steps were these. For normalization, 1 million high-quality reads were randomly selected from each sample, with every read carrying a distinct molecular identifier. Instead of being binned into consensus sequences, reads with shared molecular identifiers were discarded. MiTCR, set to a Q25 quality threshold and the strictest error-elimination algorithm, was used for CDR3 identification, clonotype clustering and error correction. A nonparametric unseen species model with Euler transformation was used to estimate a lower bound on total TCR beta diversity. TCRdb reprocessed the public reads (quality trimming at Q25 with fastp, clone calling with MiXCR) and kept in-frame beta chains. Entries that share a CDR3 protein sequence are merged under the most common genes and DNA. TCRdb's processing, not the study's, gives the V and J calls here. The sample table records around 520,000 distinct CDR3 sequences; around 27% of these occur just once. The top ten hold approximately 3.6% of the sample.

The germline V gene encodes CDR1 MNHEY and CDR2 SVGAGI. The CDR3, from cysteine to phenylalanine, totals 14 residues. CDR3 DNA only is kept here, 42 bases in frame from base 1. Trimming removed 5 bases from V and 4 bases from J; the gene matches leave 7 bases unexplained. These data were likewise used in another study, on T cells of mothers and their children. As the second study states: Nine systemically healthy Caucasian individuals served as donors, namely three mothers together with their six children. cDNA synthesis consumed the entire amount of extracted RNA, loaded at approximately 1.5 ug RNA in each 15 ul reaction. Sample barcodes and 2-4 random nucleotides were added via the M1S primer in the second PCR. Each mother yielded over 8 million TCR beta CDR3 reads and each child about 3 million reads. Thymic selection shapes the output of TCR recombination in a similar way in related and unrelated pairs, and inherited differences have a minor effect. Normalized repertoire overlap in related mother-child pairs was always slightly higher than in unrelated mother-child pairs, but the difference was never significant. No persistent microchimeric T cell clones were found, with a detection sensitivity of approximately 100 clones per million clonotypes. To look for features that set related mother-child pairs apart from unrelated individuals, the researchers ran deep NGS to compare the TCR beta repertoires of mothers and children. The mean age was 40 +/- 4 years for the mothers and approximately 11 +/- 4 years for the children. After adapter ligation was performed with NEBNext reagents, the libraries were sequenced on an Illumina HiSeq 2000 with 100+100 nt paired-end reads. To avoid cross-contamination, the mother libraries and the child libraries were prepared a month apart and sequenced in separate runs. For each donor, between about 450,000 and 2,300,000 distinct TCR beta clonotypes were identified. Naive TCR beta clonotypes were estimated from low-frequency clonotypes matched to each donor's FACS-determined naive share, without sorting.

The specimen was blood. The sequence came from a boy aged 2 to 10 in good health. Recombination joined TRBV6-5 with TRBJ1-2, with 7 bases matching TRBD1. The DNA reads TGTGCCAGCAGTAACAGGGGTCTCGGCTATGGCTACACCTTC. This encodes CASSNRGLGYGYTF.